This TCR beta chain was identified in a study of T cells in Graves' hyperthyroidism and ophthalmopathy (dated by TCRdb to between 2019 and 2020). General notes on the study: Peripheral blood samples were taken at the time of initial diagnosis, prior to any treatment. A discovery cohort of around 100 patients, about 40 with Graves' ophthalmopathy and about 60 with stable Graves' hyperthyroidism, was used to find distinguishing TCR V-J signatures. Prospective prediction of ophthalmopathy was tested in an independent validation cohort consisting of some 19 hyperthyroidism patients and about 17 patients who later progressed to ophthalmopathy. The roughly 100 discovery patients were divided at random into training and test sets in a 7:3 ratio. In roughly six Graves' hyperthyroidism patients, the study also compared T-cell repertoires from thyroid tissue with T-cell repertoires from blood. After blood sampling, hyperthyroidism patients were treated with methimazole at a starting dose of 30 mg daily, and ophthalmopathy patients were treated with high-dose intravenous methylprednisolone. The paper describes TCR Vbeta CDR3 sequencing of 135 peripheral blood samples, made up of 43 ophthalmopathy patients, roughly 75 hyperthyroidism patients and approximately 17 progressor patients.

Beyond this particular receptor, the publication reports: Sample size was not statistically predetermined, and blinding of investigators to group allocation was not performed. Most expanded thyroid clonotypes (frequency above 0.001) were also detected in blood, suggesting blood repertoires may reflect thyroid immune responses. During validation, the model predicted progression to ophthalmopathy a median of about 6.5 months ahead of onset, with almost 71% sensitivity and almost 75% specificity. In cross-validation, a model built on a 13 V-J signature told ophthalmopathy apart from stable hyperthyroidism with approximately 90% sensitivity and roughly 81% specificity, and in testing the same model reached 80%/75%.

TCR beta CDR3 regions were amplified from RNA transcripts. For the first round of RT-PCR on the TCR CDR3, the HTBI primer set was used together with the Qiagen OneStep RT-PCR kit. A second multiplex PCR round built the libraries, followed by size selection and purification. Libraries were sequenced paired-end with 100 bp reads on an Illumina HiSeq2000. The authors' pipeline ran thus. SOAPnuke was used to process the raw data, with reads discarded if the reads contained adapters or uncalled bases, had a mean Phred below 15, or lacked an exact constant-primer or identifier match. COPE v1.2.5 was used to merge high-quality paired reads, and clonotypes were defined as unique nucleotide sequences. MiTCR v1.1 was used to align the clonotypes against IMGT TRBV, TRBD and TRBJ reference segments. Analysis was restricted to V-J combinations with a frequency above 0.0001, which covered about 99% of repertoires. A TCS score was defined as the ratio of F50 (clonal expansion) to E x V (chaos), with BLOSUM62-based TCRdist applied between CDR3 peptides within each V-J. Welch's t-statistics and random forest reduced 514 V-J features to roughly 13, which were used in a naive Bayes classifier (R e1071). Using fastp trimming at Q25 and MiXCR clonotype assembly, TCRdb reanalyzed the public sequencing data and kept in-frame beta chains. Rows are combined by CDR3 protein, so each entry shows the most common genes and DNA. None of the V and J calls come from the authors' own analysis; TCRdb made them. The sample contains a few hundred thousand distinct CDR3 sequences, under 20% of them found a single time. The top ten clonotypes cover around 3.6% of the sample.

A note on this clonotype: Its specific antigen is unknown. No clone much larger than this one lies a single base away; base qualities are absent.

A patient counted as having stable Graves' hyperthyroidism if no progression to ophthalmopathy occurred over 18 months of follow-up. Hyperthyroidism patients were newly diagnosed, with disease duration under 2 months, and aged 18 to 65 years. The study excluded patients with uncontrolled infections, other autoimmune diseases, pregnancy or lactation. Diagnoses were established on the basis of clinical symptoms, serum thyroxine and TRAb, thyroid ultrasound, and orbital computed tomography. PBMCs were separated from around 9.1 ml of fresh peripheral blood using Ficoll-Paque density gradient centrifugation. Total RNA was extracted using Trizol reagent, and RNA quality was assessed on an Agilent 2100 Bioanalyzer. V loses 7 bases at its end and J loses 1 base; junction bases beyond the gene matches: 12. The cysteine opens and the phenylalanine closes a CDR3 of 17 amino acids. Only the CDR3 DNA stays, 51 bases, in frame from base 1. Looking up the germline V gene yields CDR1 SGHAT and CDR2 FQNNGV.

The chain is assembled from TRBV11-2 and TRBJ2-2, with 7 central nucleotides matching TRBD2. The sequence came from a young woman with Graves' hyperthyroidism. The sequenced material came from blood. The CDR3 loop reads CASTVYGASGNTGELFF. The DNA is TGTGCCAGCACCGTGTACGGGGCTAGCGGGAACACCGGGGAGCTGTTTTTT. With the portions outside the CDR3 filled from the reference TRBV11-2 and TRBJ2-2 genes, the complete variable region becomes EAGVAQSPRYKIIEKRQSVAFWCNPISGHATLYWYQQILGQGPKLLIQFQNNGVVDDSQLPKDRFSAERLKGVDSTLKIQPAKLEDSAVYLCASTVYGASGNTGELFFGEGSRLTVL.